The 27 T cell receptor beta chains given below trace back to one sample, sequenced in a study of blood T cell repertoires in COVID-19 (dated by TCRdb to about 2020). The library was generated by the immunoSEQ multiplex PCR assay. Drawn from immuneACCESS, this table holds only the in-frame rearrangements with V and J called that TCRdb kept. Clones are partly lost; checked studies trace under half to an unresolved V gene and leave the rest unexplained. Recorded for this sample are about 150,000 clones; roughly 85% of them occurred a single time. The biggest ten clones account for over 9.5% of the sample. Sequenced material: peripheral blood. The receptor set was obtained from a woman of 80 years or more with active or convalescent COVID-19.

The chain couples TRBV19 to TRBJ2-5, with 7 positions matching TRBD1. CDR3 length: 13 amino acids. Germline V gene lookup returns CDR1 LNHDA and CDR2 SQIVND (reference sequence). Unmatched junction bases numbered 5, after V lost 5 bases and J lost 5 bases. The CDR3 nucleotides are TGTGCCAGTAGTTCACAGGGGCAGGAGACCCAGTACTTC. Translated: CASSSQGQETQYF.

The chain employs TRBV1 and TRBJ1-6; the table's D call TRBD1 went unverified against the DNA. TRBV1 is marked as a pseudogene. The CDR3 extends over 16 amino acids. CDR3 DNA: TGCACCAGCAGCCAAGATATGGAACAGGGTAATTCACCCCTCCACTTT. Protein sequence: CTSSQDMEQGNSPLHF.

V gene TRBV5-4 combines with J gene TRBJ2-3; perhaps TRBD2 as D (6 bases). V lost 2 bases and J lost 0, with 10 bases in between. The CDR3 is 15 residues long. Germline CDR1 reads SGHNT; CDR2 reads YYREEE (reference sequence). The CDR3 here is CASSFGGTSTDTQYF. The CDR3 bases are TGTGCCAGCAGCTTCGGCGGGACTAGCACAGATACGCAGTATTTT.

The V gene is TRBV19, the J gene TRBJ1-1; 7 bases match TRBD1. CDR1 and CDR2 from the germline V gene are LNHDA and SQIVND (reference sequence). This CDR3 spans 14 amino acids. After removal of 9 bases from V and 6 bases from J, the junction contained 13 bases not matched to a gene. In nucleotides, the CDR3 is TGTGCCAGCATAACTCGAGAGGGGGCCGCTGAAGCTTTCTTT. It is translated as CASITREGAAEAFF.

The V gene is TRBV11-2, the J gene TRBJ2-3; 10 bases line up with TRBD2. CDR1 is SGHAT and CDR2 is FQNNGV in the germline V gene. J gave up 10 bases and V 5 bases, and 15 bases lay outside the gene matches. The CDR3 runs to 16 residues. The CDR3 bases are TGTGCCAGCAGCAAAGTAGCGGGAGGACCCTACCCACCGCAGTATTTT. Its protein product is CASSKVAGGPYPPQYF.

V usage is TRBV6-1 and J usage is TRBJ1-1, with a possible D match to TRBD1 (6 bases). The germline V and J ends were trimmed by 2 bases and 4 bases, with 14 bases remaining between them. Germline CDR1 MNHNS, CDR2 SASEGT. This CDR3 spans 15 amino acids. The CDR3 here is CASSERGGEGTEAFF. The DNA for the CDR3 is TGTGCCAGCAGTGAACGAGGGGGGGAGGGCACTGAAGCTTTCTTT.

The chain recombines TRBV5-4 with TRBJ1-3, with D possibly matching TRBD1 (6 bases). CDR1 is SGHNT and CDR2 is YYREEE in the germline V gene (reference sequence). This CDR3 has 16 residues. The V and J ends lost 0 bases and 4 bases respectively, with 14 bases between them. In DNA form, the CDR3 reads TGTGCCAGCAGCTTGGGGGGGCGCGTCTTGGGAAACACCATATATTTT. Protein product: CASSLGGRVLGNTIYF.

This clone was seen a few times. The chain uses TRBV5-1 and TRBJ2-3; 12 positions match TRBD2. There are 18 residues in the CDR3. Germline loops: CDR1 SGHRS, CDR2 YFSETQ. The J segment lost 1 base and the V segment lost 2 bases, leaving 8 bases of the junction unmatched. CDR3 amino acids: CASSFPPTSGSGTDTQYF. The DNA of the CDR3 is TGCGCCAGCAGCTTCCCTCCGACTAGCGGGAGCGGCACAGATACGCAGTATTTT. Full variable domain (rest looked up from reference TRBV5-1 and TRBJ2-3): KAGVTQTPRYLIKTRGQQVTLSCSPISGHRSVSWYQQTPGQGLQFLFEYFSETQRNKGNFPGRFSGRQFSNSRSEMNVSTLELGDSALYLCASSFPPTSGSGTDTQYFGPGTRLTVL.

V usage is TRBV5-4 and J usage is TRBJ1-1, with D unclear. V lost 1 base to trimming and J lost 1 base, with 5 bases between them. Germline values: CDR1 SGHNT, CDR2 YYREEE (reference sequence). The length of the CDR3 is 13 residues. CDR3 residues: CASSLPGNTEAFF. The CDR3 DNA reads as TGTGCCAGCAGCTTGCCGGGGAACACTGAAGCTTTCTTT.

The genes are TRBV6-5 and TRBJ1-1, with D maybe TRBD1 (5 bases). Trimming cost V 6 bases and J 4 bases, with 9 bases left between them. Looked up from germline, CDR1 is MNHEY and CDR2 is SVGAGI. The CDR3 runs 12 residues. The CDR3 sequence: CASSPGLTEAFF. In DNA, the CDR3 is TGTGCCAGCAGCCCAGGGCTCACTGAAGCTTTCTTT.

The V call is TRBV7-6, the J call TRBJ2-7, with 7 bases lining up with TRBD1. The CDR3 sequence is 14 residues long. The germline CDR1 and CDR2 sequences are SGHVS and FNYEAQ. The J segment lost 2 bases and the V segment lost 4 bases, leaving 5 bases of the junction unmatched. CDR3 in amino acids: CASSSRQGPYEQYF. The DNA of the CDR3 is TGTGCCAGCAGCTCTCGACAGGGCCCCTACGAGCAGTACTTC. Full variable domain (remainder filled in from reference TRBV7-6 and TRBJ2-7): GAGVSQSPRYKVTKRGQDVALRCDPISGHVSLYWYRQALGQGPEFLTYFNYEAQQDKSGLPNDRFSAERPEGSISTLTIQRTEQRDSAMYRCASSSRQGPYEQYFGPGTRLTVT.

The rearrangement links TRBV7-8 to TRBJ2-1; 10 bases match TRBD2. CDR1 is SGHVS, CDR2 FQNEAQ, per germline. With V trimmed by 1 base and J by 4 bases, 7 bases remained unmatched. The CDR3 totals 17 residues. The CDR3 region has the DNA TGTGCCAGCAGCTTAGTTCGGGGACTAGCGACTTACAATGAGCAGTTCTTC. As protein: CASSLVRGLATYNEQFF. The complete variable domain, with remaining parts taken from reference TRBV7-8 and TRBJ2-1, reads GAGVSQSPRYKVAKRGQDVALRCDPISGHVSLFWYQQALGQGPEFLTYFQNEAQLDKSGLPSDRFFAERPEGSVSTLKIQRTQQEDSAVYLCASSLVRGLATYNEQFFGPGTRLTVL.

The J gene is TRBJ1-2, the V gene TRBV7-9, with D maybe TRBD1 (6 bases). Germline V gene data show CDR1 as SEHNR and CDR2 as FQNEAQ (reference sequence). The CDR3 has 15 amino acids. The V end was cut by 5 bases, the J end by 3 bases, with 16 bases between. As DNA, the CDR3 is TGTGCCAGCAGCCCGGGGGGGGCAGGGGACTATGGCTACACCTTC. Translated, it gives CASSPGGAGDYGYTF.

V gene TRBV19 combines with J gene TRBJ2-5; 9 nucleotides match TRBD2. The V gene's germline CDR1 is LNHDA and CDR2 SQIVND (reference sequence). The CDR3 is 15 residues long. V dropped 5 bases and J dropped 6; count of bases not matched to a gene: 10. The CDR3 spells CASSPLSGRRKTQYF. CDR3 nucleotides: TGTGCCAGTAGTCCCCTTAGCGGGAGAAGAAAGACCCAGTACTTC.

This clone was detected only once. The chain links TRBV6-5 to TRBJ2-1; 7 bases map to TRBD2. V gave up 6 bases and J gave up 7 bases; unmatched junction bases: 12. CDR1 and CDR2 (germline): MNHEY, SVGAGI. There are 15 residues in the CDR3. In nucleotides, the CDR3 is TGTGCCAGCAGATACGACCGGGACTATGGGAATGAGCAGTTCTTC. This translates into CASRYDRDYGNEQFF.

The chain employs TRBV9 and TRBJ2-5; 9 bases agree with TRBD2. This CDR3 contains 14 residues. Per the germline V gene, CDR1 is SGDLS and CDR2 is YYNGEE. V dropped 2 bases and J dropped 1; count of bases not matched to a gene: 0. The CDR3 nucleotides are TGTGCCAGCAGCGTGGGACTAGCCCAAGAGACCCAGTACTTC. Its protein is CASSVGLAQETQYF.

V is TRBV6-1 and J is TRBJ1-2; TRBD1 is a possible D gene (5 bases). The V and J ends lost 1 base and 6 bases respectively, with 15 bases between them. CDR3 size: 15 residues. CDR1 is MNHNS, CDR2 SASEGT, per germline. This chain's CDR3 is CASSEGLAGYHGYTF. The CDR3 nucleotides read TGTGCCAGCAGTGAAGGGTTGGCAGGGTATCATGGCTACACCTTC.

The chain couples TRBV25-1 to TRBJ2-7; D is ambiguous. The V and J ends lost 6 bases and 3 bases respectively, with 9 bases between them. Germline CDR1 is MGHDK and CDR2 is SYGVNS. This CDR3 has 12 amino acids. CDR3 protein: CASSHTSYEQYF. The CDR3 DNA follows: TGTGCCAGCAGCCACACAAGCTACGAGCAGTACTTC.

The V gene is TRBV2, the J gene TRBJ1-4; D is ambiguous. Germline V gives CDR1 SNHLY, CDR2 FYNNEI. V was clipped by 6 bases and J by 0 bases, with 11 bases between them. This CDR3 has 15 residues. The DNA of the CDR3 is TGTGCCAGCAGCGCCTTAGGAGCAACTAATGAAAAACTGTTTTTT. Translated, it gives CASSALGATNEKLFF.

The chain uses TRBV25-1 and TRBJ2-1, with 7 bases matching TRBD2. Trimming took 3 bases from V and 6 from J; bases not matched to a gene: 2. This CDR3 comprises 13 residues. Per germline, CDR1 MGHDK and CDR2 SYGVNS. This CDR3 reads CASSEVAGNEQFF. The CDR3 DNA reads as TGTGCCAGCAGTGAGGTAGCGGGCAATGAGCAGTTCTTC.

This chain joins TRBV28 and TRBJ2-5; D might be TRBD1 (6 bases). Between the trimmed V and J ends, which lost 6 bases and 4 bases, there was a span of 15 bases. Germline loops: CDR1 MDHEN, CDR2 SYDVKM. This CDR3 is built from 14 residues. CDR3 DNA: TGTGCCAGCAGCCCCCCAGGGGCCGTAGAGACCCAGTACTTC. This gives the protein CASSPPGAVETQYF.

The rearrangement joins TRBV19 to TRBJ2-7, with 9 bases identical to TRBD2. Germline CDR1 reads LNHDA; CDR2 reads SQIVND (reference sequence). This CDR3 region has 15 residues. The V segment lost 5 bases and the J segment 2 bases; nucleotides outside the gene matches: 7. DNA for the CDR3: TGTGCCAGTAGTCCAGCGGAGCGGGGGGCCTACGAGCAGTACTTC. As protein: CASSPAERGAYEQYF.

The CDR3 DNA sequence: TGTGCCAGCAGTTACCGAGCATTTAACTATGGCTACACCTTC. This gives the protein CASSYRAFNYGYTF. This chain joins TRBV28 and TRBJ1-2; D is unclear. The CDR3 covers 14 residues. V was clipped by 4 bases and J by 1 base, with 10 bases between them. Germline V CDR1 and CDR2: MDHEN, SYDVKM.

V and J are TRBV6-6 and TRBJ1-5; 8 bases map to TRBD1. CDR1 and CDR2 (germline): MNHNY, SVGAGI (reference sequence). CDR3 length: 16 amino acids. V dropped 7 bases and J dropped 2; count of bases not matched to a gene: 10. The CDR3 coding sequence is TGTGCCAGCACCCGATTAGGACAGGGAGGCAATCAGCCCCAGCATTTT. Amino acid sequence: CASTRLGQGGNQPQHF.

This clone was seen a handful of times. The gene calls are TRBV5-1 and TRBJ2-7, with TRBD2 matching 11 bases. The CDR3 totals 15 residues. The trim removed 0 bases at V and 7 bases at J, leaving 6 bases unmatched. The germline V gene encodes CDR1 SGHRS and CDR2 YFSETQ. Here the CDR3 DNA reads TGCGCCAGCAGCTTGGGCGCCCTAGCGGGAGGTGAGCAGTACTTC. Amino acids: CASSLGALAGGEQYF.

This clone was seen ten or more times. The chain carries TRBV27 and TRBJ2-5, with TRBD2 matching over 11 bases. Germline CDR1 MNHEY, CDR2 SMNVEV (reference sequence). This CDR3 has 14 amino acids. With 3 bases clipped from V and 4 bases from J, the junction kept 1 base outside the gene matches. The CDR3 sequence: CASSFGLAGETQYF. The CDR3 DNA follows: TGTGCCAGCAGTTTTGGACTAGCGGGAGAGACCCAGTACTTC.

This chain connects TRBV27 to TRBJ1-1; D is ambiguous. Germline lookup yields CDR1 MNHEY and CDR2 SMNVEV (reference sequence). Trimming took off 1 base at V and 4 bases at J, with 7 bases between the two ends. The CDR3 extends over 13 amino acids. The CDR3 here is CASSLFRGTEAFF. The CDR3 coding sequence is TGTGCCAGCAGTTTATTTCGGGGCACTGAAGCTTTCTTT.